This TCR beta chain was profiled in a study of cytomegalovirus exposure and HLA in healthy donors. Overall study context: Genotyping of more than 300 donors showed that about 84% belonged to the Caucasian-associated ancestry cluster.

The ends were cut back, 0 bases at V and 1 base at J, with 8 bases in the middle. CDR3 length: 15 residues. CDR1 SGHRS and CDR2 YFSETQ come from the germline V gene. Comment on this clone: Its target is unknown.

The PCR used 60 Vbeta and 13 Jbeta primers. Data came from immunoSEQ multiplex PCR; TCRdb stores just in-frame clones and leaves some out. This table has approximately 110,000 clones, about 81% appearing once. Study-level results: Near-uniform donor sequencing depth was presumed by presence/absence analyses. Rarity characterized most TCR sequences, yet some public TCRs appeared in many donors. A missense DCLRE1C variant was associated with V- and J-gene trimming of TCR beta chains in a later analysis, and an independent cohort replicated the association.

The receptor comes from a woman under 40 in good health and CMV-seronegative. The sequencing sample was made of PBMCs. V gene TRBV5-1 combines with J gene TRBJ2-1, with a possible D match to TRBD2 (5 bases). The CDR3 coding sequence is TGCGCCAGCAGCTTGGACGGGAAGTCCTACAATGAGCAGTTCTTC. Its protein is CASSLDGKSYNEQFF.